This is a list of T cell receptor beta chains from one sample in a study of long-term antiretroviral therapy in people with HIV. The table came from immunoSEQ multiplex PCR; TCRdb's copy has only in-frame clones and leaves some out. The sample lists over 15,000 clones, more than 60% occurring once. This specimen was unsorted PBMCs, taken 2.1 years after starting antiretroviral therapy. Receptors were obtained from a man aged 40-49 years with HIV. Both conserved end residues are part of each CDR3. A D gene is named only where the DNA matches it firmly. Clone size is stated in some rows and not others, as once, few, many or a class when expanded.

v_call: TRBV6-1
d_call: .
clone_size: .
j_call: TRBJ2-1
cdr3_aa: CASSEGTAAYNEQFF
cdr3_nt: TGTGCCAGCAGTGAAGGGACAGCTGCCTACAATGAGCAGTTCTTC

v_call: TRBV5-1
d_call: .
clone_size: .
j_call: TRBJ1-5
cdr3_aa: CASRKDSSNQPQHF
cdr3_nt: TGCGCCAGCCGTAAAGACAGTAGCAATCAGCCCCAGCATTTT

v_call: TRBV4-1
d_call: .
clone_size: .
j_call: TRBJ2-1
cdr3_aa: CASSPGDTYNEQFF
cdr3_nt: TGCGCCAGCAGCCCCGGGGACACCTACAATGAGCAGTTCTTC

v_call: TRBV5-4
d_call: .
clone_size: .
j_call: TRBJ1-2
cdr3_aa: CASSEVDTYGYTF
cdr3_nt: TGTGCCAGCAGCGAGGTAGACACCTATGGCTACACCTTC

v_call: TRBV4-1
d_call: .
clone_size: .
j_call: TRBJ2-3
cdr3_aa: CASSRMRGDTQYF
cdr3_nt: TGCGCCAGCAGCCGGATGAGGGGAGATACGCAGTATTTT

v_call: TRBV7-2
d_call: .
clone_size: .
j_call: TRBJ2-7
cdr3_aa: CASSWTQTYEQYF
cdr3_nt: TGTGCCAGCAGCTGGACACAAACCTACGAGCAGTACTTC

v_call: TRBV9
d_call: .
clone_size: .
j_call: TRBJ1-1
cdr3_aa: CASSVGRGGTNTEAFF
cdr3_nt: TGTGCCAGCAGCGTAGGTAGGGGGGGTACGAACACTGAAGCTTTCTTT

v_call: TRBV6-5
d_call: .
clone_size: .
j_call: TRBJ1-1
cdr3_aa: CASSGREGYTEAFF
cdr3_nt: TGTGCCAGCAGTGGAAGAGAGGGGTACACTGAAGCTTTCTTT

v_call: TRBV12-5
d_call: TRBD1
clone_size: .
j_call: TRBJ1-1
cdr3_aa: CASGLTGGTEAFF
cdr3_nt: TGTGCTAGTGGTTTGACAGGGGGGACTGAAGCTTTCTTT

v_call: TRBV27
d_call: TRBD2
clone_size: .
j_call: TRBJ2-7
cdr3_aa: CASSLIGGASAYEQYF
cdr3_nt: TGTGCCAGCAGTTTAATCGGGGGGGCCTCCGCCTACGAGCAGTACTTC

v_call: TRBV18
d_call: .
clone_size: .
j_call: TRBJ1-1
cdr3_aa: CASSPPDRALGTEAFF
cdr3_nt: TGTGCCAGCTCACCACCTGATAGGGCCCTGGGCACTGAAGCTTTCTTT

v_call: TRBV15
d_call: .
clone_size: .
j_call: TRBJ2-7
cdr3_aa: CATSRAREYEQYF
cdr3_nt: TGTGCCACCAGCAGAGCACGGGAATACGAGCAGTACTTC

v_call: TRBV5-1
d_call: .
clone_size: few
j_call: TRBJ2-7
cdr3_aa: CASSLEGSSYEQYF
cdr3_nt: TGCGCCAGCAGCTTGGAAGGAAGCTCCTACGAGCAGTACTTC

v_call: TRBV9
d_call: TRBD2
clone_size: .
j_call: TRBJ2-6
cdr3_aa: CASSVAGDVIGANVLTF
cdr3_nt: TGTGCCAGCAGCGTCGCGGGAGACGTAATCGGGGCCAACGTCCTGACTTTC

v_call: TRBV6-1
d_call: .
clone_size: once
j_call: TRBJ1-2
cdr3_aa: CASRGQRGYGYTF
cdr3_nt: TGTGCCAGCAGGGGGCAGAGGGGTTATGGCTACACCTTC

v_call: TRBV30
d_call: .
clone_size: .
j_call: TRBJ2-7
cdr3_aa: CAWSRGGSSSYEQYF
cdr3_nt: TGTGCCTGGAGTAGGGGGGGATCTAGCTCCTACGAGCAGTACTTC

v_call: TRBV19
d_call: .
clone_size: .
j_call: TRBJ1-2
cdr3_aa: CASSMGFVGYTF
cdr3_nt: TGTGCCAGTAGTATGGGATTCGTCGGCTACACCTTC

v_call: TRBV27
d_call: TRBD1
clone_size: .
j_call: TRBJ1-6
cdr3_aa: CASSPLVTGVYNSPLHF
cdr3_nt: TGTGCCAGCAGTCCGCTTGTGACAGGGGTTTATAATTCACCCCTCCACTTT

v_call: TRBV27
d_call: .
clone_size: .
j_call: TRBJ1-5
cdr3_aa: CASSPRGGASNQPQHF
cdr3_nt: TGTGCCAGCAGTCCGCGGGGGGGGGCGAGCAATCAGCCCCAGCATTTT

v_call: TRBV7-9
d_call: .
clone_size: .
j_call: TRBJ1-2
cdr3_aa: CASSPNSGTGSGYTF
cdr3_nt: TGTGCCAGCAGCCCTAATTCGGGGACGGGGTCTGGCTACACCTTC

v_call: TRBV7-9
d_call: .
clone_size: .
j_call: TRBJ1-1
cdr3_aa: CASSLEGGDEAFF
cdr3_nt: TGTGCCAGCAGCTTAGAGGGGGGAGACGAAGCTTTCTTT